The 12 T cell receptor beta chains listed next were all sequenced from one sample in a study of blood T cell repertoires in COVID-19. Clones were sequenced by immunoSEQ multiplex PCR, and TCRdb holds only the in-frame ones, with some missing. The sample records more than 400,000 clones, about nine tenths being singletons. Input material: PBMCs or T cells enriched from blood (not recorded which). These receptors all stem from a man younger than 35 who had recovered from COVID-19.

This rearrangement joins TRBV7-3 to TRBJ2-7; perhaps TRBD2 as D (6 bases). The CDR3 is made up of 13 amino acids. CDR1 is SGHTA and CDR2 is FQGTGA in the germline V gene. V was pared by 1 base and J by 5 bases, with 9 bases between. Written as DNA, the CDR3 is TGTGCCAGCAGCTTAAGGCCTAGCGACGAGCAGTACTTC. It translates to CASSLRPSDEQYF.

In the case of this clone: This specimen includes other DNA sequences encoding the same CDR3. The CDR3 DNA sequence: TGCGCCAGCAGCTTGTCACGGGATGGCTACACCTTC. It translates to CASSLSRDGYTF. This chain uses TRBV5-1 with TRBJ1-2; no definite D call. Germline V gives CDR1 SGHRS, CDR2 YFSETQ. CDR3 length equals 12 residues. V was shortened by 1 base and J by 6 bases, with 7 bases between the two germline ends.

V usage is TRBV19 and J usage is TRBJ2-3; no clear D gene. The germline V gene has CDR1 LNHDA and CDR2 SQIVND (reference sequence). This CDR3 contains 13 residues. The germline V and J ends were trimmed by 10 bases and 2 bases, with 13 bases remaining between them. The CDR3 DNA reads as TGTGCCACCTCGTCACTTTCCACAGATACGCAGTATTTT. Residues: CATSSLSTDTQYF.

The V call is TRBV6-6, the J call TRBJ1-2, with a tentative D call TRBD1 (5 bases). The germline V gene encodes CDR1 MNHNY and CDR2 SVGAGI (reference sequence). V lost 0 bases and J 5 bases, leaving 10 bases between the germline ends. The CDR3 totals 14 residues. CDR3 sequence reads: CASSYSTGPYGYTF. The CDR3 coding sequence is TGTGCCAGCAGTTACTCCACAGGACCTTATGGCTACACCTTC.

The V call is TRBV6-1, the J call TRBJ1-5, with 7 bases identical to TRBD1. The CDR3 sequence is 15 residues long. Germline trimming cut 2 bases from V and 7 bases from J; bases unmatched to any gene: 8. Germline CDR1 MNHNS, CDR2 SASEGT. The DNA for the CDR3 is TGTGCCAGCAGTGAACTTCAGGGGGGCTACCAGCCCCAGCATTTT. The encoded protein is CASSELQGGYQPQHF.

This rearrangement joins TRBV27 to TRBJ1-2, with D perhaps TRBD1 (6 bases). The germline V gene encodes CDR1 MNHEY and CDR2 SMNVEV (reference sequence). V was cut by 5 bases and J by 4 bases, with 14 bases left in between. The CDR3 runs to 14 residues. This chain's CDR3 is CASSRLQGPYGYTF. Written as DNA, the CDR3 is TGTGCCAGCAGTCGCCTACAGGGTCCCTATGGCTACACCTTC.

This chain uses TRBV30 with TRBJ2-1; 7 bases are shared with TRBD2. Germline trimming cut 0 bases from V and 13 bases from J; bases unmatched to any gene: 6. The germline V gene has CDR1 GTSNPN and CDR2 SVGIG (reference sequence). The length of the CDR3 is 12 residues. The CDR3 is CAWSVLAGVQFF. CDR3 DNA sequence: TGTGCCTGGAGTGTACTGGCGGGAGTTCAGTTCTTC.

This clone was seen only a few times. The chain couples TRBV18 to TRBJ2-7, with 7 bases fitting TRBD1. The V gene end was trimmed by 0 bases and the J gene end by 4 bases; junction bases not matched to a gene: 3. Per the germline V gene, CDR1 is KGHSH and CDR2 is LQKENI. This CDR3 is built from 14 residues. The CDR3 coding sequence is TGTGCCAGCTCACCACCTGACAGGGAGTACGAGCAGTACTTC. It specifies CASSPPDREYEQYF.

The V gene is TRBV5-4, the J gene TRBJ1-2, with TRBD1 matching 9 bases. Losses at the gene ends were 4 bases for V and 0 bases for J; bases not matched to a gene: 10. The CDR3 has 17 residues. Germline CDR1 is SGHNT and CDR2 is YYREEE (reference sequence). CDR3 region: CASSLDRQGGANYGYTF. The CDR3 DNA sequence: TGTGCCAGCAGCCTGGATCGACAGGGGGGAGCTAACTATGGCTACACCTTC.

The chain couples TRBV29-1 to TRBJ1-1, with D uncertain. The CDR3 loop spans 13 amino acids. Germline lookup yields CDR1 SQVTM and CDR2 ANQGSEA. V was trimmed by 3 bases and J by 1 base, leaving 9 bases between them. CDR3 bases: TGCAGCGTTGAGATACTCAAGAACACTGAAGCTTTCTTT. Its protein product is CSVEILKNTEAFF.

The CDR3: CASSLSGSSYNEQFF. The CDR3 DNA reads as TGCGCCAGCAGCCTTAGCGGGAGCTCCTACAATGAGCAGTTCTTC. The V gene is TRBV4-1, the J gene TRBJ2-1; 9 nucleotides match TRBD2. V lost 4 bases to trimming and J lost 0 bases; unmatched junction nucleotides: 1. Germline lookup yields CDR1 MGHRA and CDR2 YSYEKL. CDR3 size: 15 residues.

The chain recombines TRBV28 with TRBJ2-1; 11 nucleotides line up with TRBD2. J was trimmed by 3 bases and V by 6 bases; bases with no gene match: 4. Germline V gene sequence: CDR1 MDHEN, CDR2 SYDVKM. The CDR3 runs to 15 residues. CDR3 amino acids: CASRLAGGHYNEQFF. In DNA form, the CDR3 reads TGTGCCAGCAGGCTAGCGGGAGGTCACTACAATGAGCAGTTCTTC.